What follows describes a single T cell receptor beta chain. Its cognate antigen has yet to be identified. One base away there is no much larger clone; base qualities are not given. Using the deep immunoSEQ assay, TCR CDR3 regions were amplified from genomic DNA by multiplex PCR. Genomic DNA extracted from each cell subset was distributed evenly over all wells of several immunoSEQ 96-well plates, and each plate served as one replicate. For sorted subsets, roughly 190 ng of genomic DNA, equivalent to roughly 33,000 T cell genomes, went into each replicate PCR. Purified libraries were measured with a Qubit 3.0 fluorometer, size-checked on a Bioanalyzer 2100, and measured again with the KAPA Library Quantification kit. A separate single-read 150-cycle Illumina NextSeq 550 flow cell was used to sequence each immunoSEQ 96-well plate. In the paper's pipeline: Because the immunoSEQ output included only junctional sequences and no quality scores, the filtering could not be the same as the filtering used for full-length reads. To assign V/J genes and CDR3, sequences were annotated using PyIR, a Python wrapper for IgBLAST v1.9, with IMGT germline references. Any read was removed if the V/J assignment was weak (E-value above 1e-6), the CDR3 was missing, or the read contained stop codons, out-of-frame junctions, or ambiguous translated residues. V3J clonotypes were defined as sequences sharing the same inferred V gene, J gene, and CDR3 amino acid sequence. Percentage overlap between repertoires was calculated by dividing the number of shared unique clonotypes by the size of the smaller repertoire. Richness of each repertoire was evaluated using RTK rarefaction, the Chao1 estimator, and Recon v2.1 estimates of unobserved clonotypes. For all TCRbeta clonotypes obtained by the gDNA method from several donors, generation probabilities were computed with OLGA. TCRdb provides this immuneACCESS table in a form limited to in-frame rearrangements. Some clones are lacking; in checked studies, under half of them reflect an unresolved V gene, and why the rest are absent is not known. D and trimming were read from the DNA, whereas the V and J calls and clone size are those reported in that table. The sample table holds about 2,200,000 clones, of which 93% were seen once. The ten top clones hold 1.7% of the sample.

The record originates from a study of shared clonotypes between healthy human individuals (dated by TCRdb to about 2020). Regarding the complete study: Three men and a couple of women, aged 18 to 49 years, made up the cohort. For each donor, CD4 naive and CD4 memory were each run on three plates, CD8 naive on two plates, and CD8 memory on one plate. Blood TCR repertoires of roughly five healthy adults were deeply sequenced to estimate repertoire size and the extent of clonotype sharing between individuals. Libraries were prepared and TCR repertoires were sequenced by different laboratories using diverse techniques, in order to increase sequencing depth and limit assay-specific biases. Leukapheresis yielded between about 0.8 and 9.5 billion PBMCs per donor.

The trim is 0 bases for V and 4 bases for J, with a gap of 9 bases between the germline ends. The germline V gene (reference sequence) gives CDR1 as GTSNPN and CDR2 as SVGIG. From cysteine to phenylalanine, the CDR3 is 13 amino acids long. The CDR3 DNA has 39 bases and is translated from base 1. For the CD8 naive samples, CD45RO-negative cells were positively selected for CCR7, yielding a CD45RA+CCR7+ population from which TemRA cells were excluded. Donors were healthy HIV-negative adults with no recently reported acute infections or vaccinations. All donors were Caucasian adults living in Nashville, Tennessee, USA. After blood collection by leukapheresis, PBMCs were isolated using Ficoll-Histopaque density gradient centrifugation and then cryopreserved in the vapor phase of liquid nitrogen. Purity and quantity of every magnetically sorted T cell population were checked by analytical flow cytometry. From each sorted fraction, genomic DNA was isolated and quantified by UV absorbance on a Nanodrop 2000c.

General findings and caveats noted by the study authors: Incomplete sequencing was indicated by rarefaction of sorted-subset datasets, despite the large sequencing depth. Larger estimated clonotype richness was generally found for naive subsets than for memory subsets. Because the study included a small number of donors, the genetic and exposure-history diversity represented was limited. Pairwise subsampling led to the expectation that sequencing depth would affect the degree of clonotype sharing among donors. Across a handful of donors, about 4.5% of naive CD4, roughly 3.8% of naive CD8, roughly 2.3% of memory CD4, and 0.3% to 0.45% of memory CD8 clonotypes were shared. Clonotypes shared by all four sorted-subset donors showed higher generation probabilities than non-shared clonotypes. Sampling was limited to blood, and TCR repertoires in tissue likely differ from TCR repertoires in blood.

The specimen sequenced was naive CD8+ T cells from PBMCs. What the cell subset or site label conveys for this sample: CD45RA+CCR7+. This receptor was taken from a man aged 18-30 years in good health. Some clones in this sample may be carry-over from other donors' samples. The V gene is TRBV30 and the J gene is TRBJ2-5; the D call could be TRBD1 or TRBD2, with each sharing 5 bases. The DNA is TGTGCCTGGAGTGTACCTGGGGGAGAGACCCAGTACTTC. Translated, this is CAWSVPGGETQYF.